Below are 32 T cell receptor beta chains sequenced from a single sample in a study of blood T cells in healthy people across ages. The second PCR ran roughly 6 to 11 cycles with a sample-barcoded 5' primer and J-beta primers. TCRdb reprocessed the 5' RACE reads via MiXCR and lists one record per CDR3 protein. The data show approximately 830,000 distinct CDR3 sequences, around 68% seen once. The source material was blood. The origin of the receptors is a man aged 25 to 40 in good health.

The chain joins TRBV20-1 to TRBJ1-2, with TRBD1 as a possible D gene (6 bases). V was clipped by 3 bases and J by 3 bases, with 17 bases between them. The CDR3 spans 15 residues. Germline CDR1 and CDR2: DFQATT and SNEGSKA (reference sequence). CDR3 in amino acids: CSARSGEMIHYGYTF. The CDR3 DNA sequence: TGCAGTGCTAGGTCAGGGGAGATGATCCACTATGGCTACACCTTC.

The chain carries TRBV29-1 and TRBJ2-3; D is unclear. This CDR3 is 14 amino acids long. V was clipped by 4 bases and J by 0 bases, with 11 bases between them. Germline V lookup: CDR1 SQVTM, CDR2 ANQGSEA. DNA of the CDR3: TGCAGCGTTGGTCTGGGCTCTAGCACAGATACGCAGTATTTT. It translates to CSVGLGSSTDTQYF.

About this clonotype: A much larger clone differs from this one at a single base, so this may be a read error. The chain joins TRBV13 to TRBJ2-7, with TRBD2 matching over 10 bases. The V segment lost 8 bases and the J segment 1 base; nucleotides outside the gene matches: 14. Germline assignment: CDR1 PRHDT and CDR2 FYEKMQ (reference sequence). The CDR3 consists of 17 residues. CDR3 in amino acids: CASGAPLGLALSYEQYF. The CDR3 DNA sequence: TGTGCCAGCGGCGCGCCCCTGGGACTAGCGCTATCCTACGAGCAGTACTTC.

The chain couples TRBV28 to TRBJ2-3, with TRBD2 matching over 8 bases. This CDR3 is 17 amino acids long. Germline V gene data show CDR1 as MDHEN and CDR2 as SYDVKM. J lost 2 bases, V lost 3 bases, and 10 bases had no gene match. The CDR3 loop is CASSFPAAGGLTDTQYF. The CDR3 coding sequence is TGTGCCAGCAGTTTCCCGGCGGCGGGGGGACTCACAGATACGCAGTATTTT. Drawing the rest from reference TRBV28 and TRBJ2-3, the complete variable domain is DVKVTQSSRYLVKRTGEKVFLECVQDMDHENMFWYRQDPGLGLRLIYFSYDVKMKEKGDIPEGYSVSREKKERFSLILESASTNQTSMYLCASSFPAAGGLTDTQYFGPGTRLTVL.

Here the CDR3 reads CASSYEVDSPLHF. CDR3 bases: TGTGCCAGCAGTTACGAGGTGGATTCACCCCTCCACTTT. This chain uses TRBV6-5 with TRBJ1-6, with D unclear. This CDR3 is built from 13 residues. The germline V gene encodes CDR1 MNHEY and CDR2 SVGAGI. Trimming removed 2 bases at V and 8 bases at J, with 7 bases between.

The V call is TRBV6-6, the J call TRBJ1-5; D is ambiguous. The germline V gene has CDR1 MNHNY and CDR2 SVGAGI (reference sequence). This CDR3 spans 10 amino acids. The V end lost 11 bases, the J end lost 8 bases, and 10 bases lay between the germline ends. Written as DNA, the CDR3 is TGTGCCGTCGGGAGGGAGCCCCAGCATTTT. This encodes CAVGREPQHF.

This chain joins TRBV4-2 and TRBJ1-2; 11 bases are shared with TRBD1. The CDR3 is made up of 16 amino acids. Unmatched junction bases numbered 7, after V lost 3 bases and J lost 4 bases. Germline V gene lookup returns CDR1 LGHNA and CDR2 YNFKEQ. CDR3 amino acids: CASSQRDRGSIYGYTF. For the CDR3, the DNA is TGTGCCAGCAGCCAGAGGGACAGGGGGTCGATCTATGGCTACACCTTC.

The J gene is TRBJ1-5, the V gene TRBV25-1; no clear D gene. The germline gives CDR1 MGHDK, CDR2 SYGVNS. V gave up 3 bases and J gave up 7 bases, with 16 bases separating them. This CDR3 has 15 amino acids. The CDR3 nucleotides are TGTGCCAGCAGTGAGGCGGGGTTTGAAGGACAGCCCCAGCATTTT. It codes for CASSEAGFEGQPQHF.

This rearrangement joins TRBV2 to TRBJ2-2; 7 nucleotides align to TRBD1. The CDR3 consists of 15 residues. The V segment lost 6 bases and the J segment 4 bases; nucleotides outside the gene matches: 8. Germline-derived CDR1 and CDR2 are SNHLY and FYNNEI. The CDR3 nucleotides read TGTGCCAGCAGCCTGACAGGGCTTGGCACCGGGGAGCTGTTTTTT. It codes for CASSLTGLGTGELFF. Full variable domain (outside the CDR3, taken from reference TRBV2 and TRBJ2-2): EPEVTQTPSHQVTQMGQEVILRCVPISNHLYFYWYRQILGQKVEFLVSFYNNEISEKSEIFDDQFSVERPDGSNFTLKIRSTKLEDSAMYFCASSLTGLGTGELFFGEGSRLTVL.

This clonotype was recorded a few times. The gene calls are TRBV9 and TRBJ2-4; D uncertain. V shed 0 bases and J shed 10 bases, with 5 bases lying between them. The V gene's germline CDR1 is SGDLS and CDR2 YYNGEE. The CDR3 runs 11 residues. The CDR3: CASSVGRIQYF. In DNA form, the CDR3 reads TGTGCCAGCAGCGTAGGTCGTATTCAGTACTTC.

V usage is TRBV9 and J usage is TRBJ2-7; D call uncertain. Trimming left V 4 bases short and J 5 bases short, with 7 bases between. This CDR3 has 11 residues. Germline-derived CDR1 and CDR2 are SGDLS and YYNGEE. CDR3 DNA sequence: TGTGCCAGCAGCATCATCCACGAGCAGTACTTC. Translation gives CASSIIHEQYF.

The V call is TRBV10-3, the J call TRBJ2-3; 9 bases line up with TRBD1. CDR1 is ENHRY and CDR2 is SYGVKD in the germline V gene. The CDR3 runs 15 residues. V lost 2 bases, J lost 6 bases, and 6 bases stayed unmatched. The CDR3 nucleotides are TGTGCCATCAGTGAGAGGAGGACAGGGGACGATACGCAGTATTTT. Translated: CAISERRTGDDTQYF.

V and J are TRBV7-9 and TRBJ2-6; the match to TRBD2 covers 10 bases. Germline CDR1 and CDR2: SEHNR and FQNEAQ (reference sequence). Trimming at V came to 5 bases and at J to 0 bases, leaving 10 bases not matched to a gene. The CDR3 contains 19 residues. The CDR3 sequence is CASSTTGTSENSGANVLTF. The CDR3 DNA is TGTGCCAGCAGCACCACCGGGACTAGCGAGAACTCTGGGGCCAACGTCCTGACTTTC.

The chain uses TRBV25-1 and TRBJ2-7; 8 positions agree with TRBD2. J was trimmed by 0 bases and V by 3 bases; bases with no gene match: 4. The CDR3 is 15 amino acids. Germline V gene sequence: CDR1 MGHDK, CDR2 SYGVNS. CDR3 protein: CASSDPAGGSYEQYF. The CDR3 DNA reads as TGTGCCAGCAGTGATCCCGCGGGGGGCTCCTACGAGCAGTACTTC.

V gene TRBV10-3 combines with J gene TRBJ2-1; D remains ambiguous. Per the germline V gene, CDR1 is ENHRY and CDR2 is SYGVKD. The CDR3 sequence is 15 residues long. Trimming removed 0 bases at V and 5 bases at J, with 11 bases between. The CDR3 region is CAISESGPRNNEQFF. The CDR3 DNA is TGTGCCATCAGTGAGTCCGGACCGAGGAACAATGAGCAGTTCTTC.

This clonotype was observed a few times. The rearrangement links TRBV4-2 to TRBJ2-1, with 7 bases aligning to TRBD1. Per the germline V gene, CDR1 is LGHNA and CDR2 is YNFKEQ. Trimming took 1 base from V and 6 from J; bases not matched to a gene: 6. This CDR3 comprises 15 residues. The CDR3 reads CASSQVRQGTNEQFF. The CDR3 nucleotides read TGTGCCAGCAGCCAAGTGAGACAGGGTACCAATGAGCAGTTCTTC.

The rearrangement uses TRBV29-1 and TRBJ2-3, with a weak D call TRBD1 (6 bases). CDR3 length equals 14 residues. CDR1 is SQVTM and CDR2 is ANQGSEA in the germline V gene. Trimming removed 7 bases from V and 6 bases from J, with 20 bases in between. In DNA, the CDR3 is TGCAGCGCCAAAGACAGGCCGAGGGGGGATACGCAGTATTTT. Translating gives CSAKDRPRGDTQYF.

V usage is TRBV6-6 and J usage is TRBJ2-4; TRBD1 might be the D (6 bases). The germline V gene encodes CDR1 MNHNY and CDR2 SVGAGI (reference sequence). The CDR3 covers 12 residues. V lost 7 bases and J lost 10, with 14 bases in between. CDR3 DNA: TGTGCCAGCACTATGGACAGACGTATTCAGTACTTC. The encoded protein is CASTMDRRIQYF.

J is TRBJ2-7 and V is TRBV27; TRBD2 matches 7 bases. Near its end, the DNA agrees better with TRBJ2-5, so the J call may be wrong. Germline CDR1 is MNHEY and CDR2 is SMNVEV (reference sequence). The CDR3 covers 11 residues. CDR3 sequence reads: CAKAGWETQYF. The CDR3 nucleotides are TGTGCCAAAGCGGGGTGGGAGACCCAGTACTTC.

The chain is built from TRBV7-2 and TRBJ2-5, with D uncertain. The germline V and J ends were trimmed by 1 base and 4 bases, with 13 bases remaining between them. CDR3 length: 15 amino acids. The germline V gene has CDR1 SGHTA and CDR2 FQGNSA. CDR3: CASSLVGQTGETQYF. Written as DNA, the CDR3 is TGTGCCAGCAGCTTAGTCGGGCAGACCGGAGAGACCCAGTACTTC.

The V call is TRBV4-3, the J call TRBJ2-4; 7 nucleotides agree with TRBD1. The end of the DNA aligns better with TRBJ2-7, so the J call may be wrong. This CDR3 is 14 amino acids long. Germline CDR1 and CDR2: LGHNA and YSLEER. The chain's CDR3 is CASSQARQGFEQYF. CDR3 sequence (DNA): TGCGCCAGCAGCCAAGCTCGACAGGGCTTCGAGCAGTACTTC.

V usage is TRBV3-1 and J usage is TRBJ1-6; TRBD1 aligns across 8 bases. The germline V gene encodes CDR1 LGHDT and CDR2 YNNKEL (reference sequence). The CDR3 covers 15 residues. Losses at the gene ends were 6 bases for V and 10 bases for J; bases not matched to a gene: 11. CDR3 sequence: CASSPTGQGRSPLHF. CDR3 nucleotide sequence: TGTGCCAGCAGTCCCACCGGACAGGGAAGATCACCCCTCCACTTT.

This clonotype was recorded a few times. J is TRBJ1-2 and V is TRBV24-1; no clear D gene. The CDR3 loop spans 13 amino acids. V lost 1 base and J 5 bases, leaving 7 bases between the germline ends. Looked up from germline, CDR1 is KGHDR and CDR2 is SFDVKD. The CDR3 spells CATSDLQGYGYTF. The CDR3 DNA reads TGTGCCACCAGTGATTTACAAGGATATGGCTACACCTTC.

The chain carries TRBV2 and TRBJ2-4; 7 bases are shared with TRBD2. The V gene end was trimmed by 2 bases and the J gene end by 8 bases; junction bases not matched to a gene: 6. Germline-derived CDR1 and CDR2 are SNHLY and FYNNEI. This CDR3 is built from 14 residues. The CDR3 loop is CASSEQTSKDIQYF. The DNA for the CDR3 is TGTGCCAGCAGTGAACAGACTAGCAAGGACATTCAGTACTTC.

The table lists this clonotype with a few counts. This sequence joins TRBV7-8 and TRBJ1-5; no clear D. CDR3 size: 15 residues. The V gene lost 2 bases and the J gene lost 4 bases, with 12 bases spanning the gap. Germline assignment: CDR1 SGHVS and CDR2 FQNEAQ. CDR3: CASSLTATGNQPQHF. For the CDR3, the DNA is TGTGCCAGCAGCTTAACTGCGACGGGGAATCAGCCCCAGCATTTT.

J is TRBJ1-1 and V is TRBV20-1, with D uncertain. The CDR3 has 14 residues. The germline V gene has CDR1 DFQATT and CDR2 SNEGSKA (reference sequence). Deletions cut 5 bases from V and 2 bases from J, with 15 bases between. CDR3: CSAPKGRINTEAFF. CDR3 sequence (DNA): TGCAGTGCTCCGAAGGGCAGGATAAACACTGAAGCTTTCTTT.

The chain carries TRBV12-3 or TRBV12-4 and TRBJ1-2; 7 bases agree with TRBD1. V shed 7 bases and J 0 bases; nucleotides not matched to a gene: 5. This CDR3 comprises 14 residues. CDR3: CASNRDRANYGYTF. For the CDR3, the DNA is TGTGCCAGCAACCGGGACAGAGCTAACTATGGCTACACCTTC.

The DNA of the CDR3 is TGTGCCAGCAGTACCGGACAGTTAACACCCCTCCACTTT. Residues: CASSTGQLTPLHF. The rearrangement uses TRBV6-6 and TRBJ1-6, with a possible D match to TRBD1 (6 bases). This CDR3 has 13 residues. V was shortened by 5 bases and J by 11 bases, with 13 bases between the two germline ends. Germline V gene lookup returns CDR1 MNHNY and CDR2 SVGAGI (reference sequence).

This rearrangement joins TRBV2 to TRBJ2-4; D not resolved. The end of the DNA is better explained by TRBJ2-5, so the J call may be wrong. This CDR3 is 13 amino acids long. Germline V gene sequence: CDR1 SNHLY, CDR2 FYNNEI. CDR3 protein: CASTQTRLVTQYF. The CDR3 DNA reads as TGTGCCAGCACTCAGACCCGTTTGGTGACCCAGTACTTC.

The chain combines TRBV2 with TRBJ2-5, with TRBD2 matching over 10 bases. CDR1 and CDR2 from the germline V gene are SNHLY and FYNNEI. V was pared by 8 bases and J by 5 bases, with 8 bases of the junction left unmatched. The CDR3 covers 14 residues. The CDR3 is CASWDSGGWETQYF. Written as DNA, the CDR3 is TGTGCCAGCTGGGATAGCGGGGGGTGGGAGACCCAGTACTTC.

The CDR3 protein is CASSLVVSGGAYETQYF. In DNA form, the CDR3 reads TGTGCCAGCAGCTTAGTTGTTAGCGGGGGGGCCTACGAGACCCAGTACTTC. The rearrangement links TRBV7-8 to TRBJ2-5; 11 positions match TRBD2. V was pared by 1 base and J by 5 bases, with 9 bases of the junction left unmatched. CDR1 SGHVS and CDR2 FQNEAQ come from the germline V gene. The CDR3 has 17 amino acids.

This chain uses TRBV29-1 with TRBJ2-1, with D possibly being TRBD2 (5 bases). The DNA end lines up better with TRBJ2-7; the J call may be wrong. Per germline, CDR1 SQVTM and CDR2 ANQGSEA. The CDR3 sequence is 14 residues long. CDR3 amino acids: CSVAQTGSYNEQYF. For the CDR3, the DNA is TGCAGCGTGGCGCAGACTGGGAGTTACAATGAGCAGTACTTC.